This T cell receptor beta chain was found in a study of cytomegalovirus exposure and HLA in healthy donors. Overall study findings and caveats: Later, TCR association rates were found to vary by HLA locus, highest for DRB1 and lowest for HLA-C.

With 60 Vbeta and 13 Jbeta primers, the PCR was carried out. Methods used by the authors: A later analysis counted 80 million or so unique TCR beta chains, 10 million to 12 million shared. TCRdb's copy holds only in-frame clones and misses some; the assay was immunoSEQ multiplex PCR. From that table come the V and J calls and clone size; the DNA was used to work out D and trimming. The table lists more than 75,000 clones, roughly 80% of them singletons. A remark on this clone: The antigen is unknown.

This clonotype originated in a woman between 40 and 50 years old in good health and CMV-seropositive. The specimen sequenced was PBMCs.

CDR3: CASSPAGGFWEQYF. In DNA, the CDR3 is TGTGCCAGCAGCCCCGCGGGGGGGTTCTGGGAGCAGTACTTC. This chain connects TRBV11-2 to TRBJ2-7; 9 nucleotides match TRBD2. Germline CDR1 and CDR2: SGHAT and FQNNGV. Trimming cost V 5 bases and J 7 bases; bases outside gene matches: 9. The length of the CDR3 is 14 residues.